The present T cell receptor beta chain was sequenced within a study of CD8+CD57+ T cells in acquired aplastic anemia. Whole-study findings and limits: Overlap between patients and controls comprised 25 to 35 CD8+ CDR3 sequences. Controls did not differ significantly from patients in CD8+ Simpson's diversity.

The table lists this clonotype with a few counts. Its specificity is not known. The CDR3 has 15 residues. Germline V lookup: CDR1 ENHRY, CDR2 SYGVKD. Trimming shortened V by 4 bases and J by 6 bases, and 16 bases separated the two germline ends. Previously, flow cytometry had revealed CD8+CD57+ cell expansion in the patients chosen for sequencing. There were no patients without severe acquired aplastic anemia. Genomic DNA templated the TCR beta VDJ and CDR3 profiling. A single record per CDR3 protein comes from TCRdb applying MiXCR to the reads. The table lists approximately 190,000 distinct CDR3 sequences, around 45% of them singletons.

The sequence derives from a human donor with aplastic anemia. The sample taken for sequencing was sorted CD4+, CD8+, or CD8+CD57+ T cells (not recorded which) from PBMCs. The chain carries TRBV10-3 and TRBJ2-1; a possible D gene is TRBD2 (7 bases). DNA of the CDR3: TGTGCCATCAGTGCTAGTAGGGGGGGCGGCAATGAGCAGTTCTTC. Translated, it gives CAISASRGGGNEQFF.